Presented here are 24 T cell receptor beta chains from one specimen sequenced in a study of T-cell reconstitution after alpha-beta-depleted transplantation in children. Unique molecular identifiers were incorporated when the TCRbeta library was constructed. MiXCR, run by TCRdb on the PCR reads, gives a single entry per CDR3 protein. The table has just over 950,000 distinct CDR3 sequences, 25% to 30% seen once. Sequenced material: PBMCs, mostly from graft donor cells, taken 360 days after TCRalphabeta/CD19-depleted stem cell transplant. These receptor sequences come from a boy under two years old who had a stem cell transplant for SCID, so the T cells may come from the graft donor.

There are many counts of this clonotype. The chain employs TRBV29-1 and TRBJ2-2; D gene ambiguous. The CDR3 covers 13 residues. The V and J ends lost 7 bases and 2 bases respectively, with 11 bases between them. Germline CDR1 reads SQVTM; CDR2 reads ANQGSEA. CDR3 nucleotides: TGCAGCGGTCTAACAACCAACACCGGGGAGCTGTTTTTT. It codes for CSGLTTNTGELFF.

The V call is TRBV7-6, the J call TRBJ2-1; D is uncertain. Germline V gene sequence: CDR1 SGHVS, CDR2 FNYEAQ. V was shortened by 5 bases and J by 9 bases, with 26 bases between the two germline ends. The CDR3 runs 17 residues. This CDR3 is CASSKNPVVSPPGEQFF. DNA for the CDR3: TGTGCCAGCAGCAAAAATCCTGTGGTCTCTCCCCCGGGTGAGCAGTTCTTC.

This clonotype was seen once. The V gene is TRBV9, the J gene TRBJ2-5; 10 bases fit TRBD1. Looked up from germline, CDR1 is SGDLS and CDR2 is YYNGEE. The CDR3 sequence is 16 residues long. The V gene end was trimmed by 3 bases and the J gene end by 2 bases; junction bases not matched to a gene: 7. CDR3 region: CASSARGGQGQETQYF. DNA of the CDR3: TGTGCCAGCAGCGCTCGTGGGGGACAGGGGCAAGAGACCCAGTACTTC.

This clonotype was observed a few times. This chain connects TRBV27 to TRBJ2-2, with 8 nucleotides matching TRBD2. Germline values: CDR1 MNHEY, CDR2 SMNVEV (reference sequence). CDR3 length: 14 residues. With 3 bases clipped from V and 7 bases from J, the junction kept 4 bases outside the gene matches. CDR3 protein: CASSFPGGGGELFF. In DNA form, the CDR3 reads TGTGCCAGCAGTTTCCCCGGGGGGGGCGGGGAGCTGTTTTTT.

The V gene is TRBV20-1, the J gene TRBJ2-3, with D perhaps being TRBD1 or TRBD2 (5 bases each). Germline loops: CDR1 DFQATT, CDR2 SNEGSKA (reference sequence). CDR3 length: 16 residues. V was cut by 0 bases and J by 0 bases, with 13 bases left in between. CDR3 region: CSARDPGTTSTDTQYF. The CDR3 DNA is TGCAGTGCTAGAGATCCCGGGACCACTAGCACAGATACGCAGTATTTT.

In its sample, this clonotype was seen a few times. The genes are TRBV4-1 and TRBJ2-7; 15 nucleotides align to TRBD2. The V gene end was trimmed by 1 base and the J gene end by 2 bases; junction bases not matched to a gene: 6. This CDR3 region has 18 residues. The germline CDR1 and CDR2 sequences are MGHRA and YSYEKL. The CDR3 sequence: CASSQVGTSGGFTYEQYF. DNA of the CDR3: TGCGCCAGCAGCCAAGTGGGGACTAGCGGGGGGTTTACCTACGAGCAGTACTTC.

This clonotype was counted a few times. This chain connects TRBV12-3 or TRBV12-4 to TRBJ2-7, with D maybe TRBD1 (5 bases). The CDR3 is 13 amino acids. V was shortened by 3 bases and J by 3 bases, with 9 bases between the two germline ends. The DNA for the CDR3 is TGTGCCAGCAGTTTCCAGGGCGACTACGAGCAGTACTTC. Translated, it gives CASSFQGDYEQYF.

This clonotype has ten or more counts. This chain connects TRBV5-1 to TRBJ2-7, with 10 positions matching TRBD1. Germline loops: CDR1 SGHRS, CDR2 YFSETQ. This CDR3 is 13 amino acids long. The V gene end was trimmed by 4 bases and the J gene end by 6 bases; junction bases not matched to a gene: 4. The chain's CDR3 is CASSIDRGREQYF. DNA of the CDR3: TGCGCCAGCAGCATTGACAGGGGGCGCGAGCAGTACTTC.

The chain combines TRBV7-9 with TRBJ1-2; TRBD1 might be the D (6 bases). Trimming cost V 4 bases and J 4 bases, with 16 bases left between them. Germline CDR1 is SEHNR and CDR2 is FQNEAQ (reference sequence). The CDR3 is 15 residues long. CDR3 bases: TGTGCCAGCAGCTCGGCCGGGGGCTGGTCCTATGGCTACACCTTC. Its protein is CASSSAGGWSYGYTF.

This clonotype has more than one count but fewer than ten. V usage is TRBV5-1 and J usage is TRBJ2-4; the D gene is possibly TRBD1 (6 bases). Germline V gene data show CDR1 as SGHRS and CDR2 as YFSETQ. V lost 6 bases to trimming and J lost 6 bases, with 19 bases between them. The CDR3 spans 15 residues. The CDR3 DNA reads TGCGCCAGCAACGGGACGAGGGGGACCCTAAACATTCAGTACTTC. Protein product: CASNGTRGTLNIQYF.

V usage is TRBV20-1 and J usage is TRBJ2-1; D is undetermined. The CDR3 loop spans 11 amino acids. The ends were cut back, 5 bases at V and 10 bases at J, with 12 bases in the middle. Germline V lookup: CDR1 DFQATT, CDR2 SNEGSKA (reference sequence). Here the CDR3 reads CSAEPPLEQFF. DNA of the CDR3: TGCAGTGCTGAGCCACCTCTCGAGCAGTTCTTC.

V is TRBV4-3 and J is TRBJ2-7, with 8 bases aligning to TRBD2. From germline, CDR1 is LGHNA and CDR2 YSLEER. The CDR3 has 19 residues. Unmatched junction bases numbered 16, after V lost 3 bases and J lost 0 bases. CDR3 region: CASSHFVPALSGNSYEQYF. In DNA, the CDR3 is TGCGCCAGCAGCCACTTCGTACCCGCTCTTAGCGGGAACTCCTACGAGCAGTACTTC.

There are many counts of this clonotype. The chain is built from TRBV9 and TRBJ2-3; 15 bases agree with TRBD2. CDR1 SGDLS and CDR2 YYNGEE come from the germline V gene. This CDR3 has 17 residues. V was clipped by 2 bases and J by 3 bases; unmatched bases: 4. CDR3 region: CASSVRTSGGVTDTQYF. The CDR3 coding sequence is TGTGCCAGCAGCGTCCGGACTAGCGGGGGGGTAACAGATACGCAGTATTTT.

Ten or more counts support this clonotype. The CDR3 reads CASSPGQGFNEQFF. DNA of the CDR3: TGCGCCAGCAGCCCGGGACAGGGATTCAATGAGCAGTTCTTC. The chain has TRBV4-3 and TRBJ2-1, with 9 bases lining up with TRBD1. V gave up 4 bases and J gave up 6 bases; unmatched junction bases: 4. The CDR3 totals 14 residues. Per germline, CDR1 LGHNA and CDR2 YSLEER.

This clonotype was found a few times. The chain carries TRBV6-2 or TRBV6-3 and TRBJ2-6; no reliable D call. The V gene lost 5 bases and the J gene lost 3 bases, with 11 bases spanning the gap. The germline V gene has CDR1 MNHEY and CDR2 SVGEGT. The length of the CDR3 is 15 residues. The CDR3 DNA reads as TGTGCCAGCAGTCCACCCGGGCATGGGGCCAACGTCCTGACTTTC. Its translation is CASSPPGHGANVLTF.

The chain couples TRBV18 to TRBJ1-2; 8 nucleotides align to TRBD1. This CDR3 comprises 16 residues. The germline gives CDR1 KGHSH, CDR2 LQKENI. Trimming took 2 bases from V and 4 from J; bases not matched to a gene: 9. CDR3 coding DNA: TGTGCCAGCTCACCAACCGCGGACAGGGCCCTCTATGGCTACACCTTC. Translating it yields CASSPTADRALYGYTF.

This clonotype was found many times. V is TRBV20-1 and J is TRBJ2-1, with 9 bases fitting TRBD2. J lost 2 bases, V lost 3 bases, and 5 bases had no gene match. The CDR3 runs to 15 residues. The germline V gene encodes CDR1 DFQATT and CDR2 SNEGSKA (reference sequence). The chain's CDR3 is CSARMGLAAYNEQFF. As DNA, the CDR3 is TGCAGTGCTAGGATGGGACTAGCTGCCTACAATGAGCAGTTCTTC.

This clonotype was found a few times. The chain couples TRBV28 to TRBJ1-3; perhaps TRBD1 as D (5 bases). This CDR3 has 16 amino acids. The V gene lost 4 bases and the J gene lost 4 bases, with 17 bases spanning the gap. From germline, CDR1 is MDHEN and CDR2 SYDVKM. The CDR3 spells CASSSPWAGNGNTIYF. The CDR3 nucleotides read TGTGCCAGCAGTTCTCCGTGGGCAGGGAACGGAAACACCATATATTTT.

The chain links TRBV12-3 or TRBV12-4 to TRBJ2-1; D remains ambiguous. With 4 bases removed from V and 4 bases from J, the gap between germline ends came to 11 bases. CDR3 length equals 14 residues. Here the CDR3 DNA reads TGTGCCAGCAGTTCTCGTCTTGATTACAATGAGCAGTTCTTC. Its translation is CASSSRLDYNEQFF.

This clonotype showed up just a few times. V usage is TRBV28 and J usage is TRBJ2-6; maybe TRBD2 (6 bases). V lost 2 bases, J lost 2 bases, and 22 bases lay in between. Looked up from germline, CDR1 is MDHEN and CDR2 is SYDVKM. The CDR3 runs to 20 residues. CDR3 amino acids: CASSLPFELRERPGANVLTF. CDR3 sequence (DNA): TGTGCCAGCAGTTTACCTTTCGAGCTTCGGGAGAGGCCTGGGGCCAACGTCCTGACTTTC.

The rearrangement links TRBV6-5 to TRBJ2-1; possibly TRBD1 for D (5 bases). Per germline, CDR1 MNHEY and CDR2 SVGAGI. V lost 2 bases and J lost 4, with 15 bases in between. The CDR3 extends over 16 amino acids. CDR3 sequence (DNA): TGTGCCAGCAGTTACACCAGGGCACCTACGTACAATGAGCAGTTCTTC. This encodes CASSYTRAPTYNEQFF.

This clonotype was recorded many times. The chain uses TRBV5-1 and TRBJ2-5; D is uncertain. The CDR3 runs to 12 residues. Germline values: CDR1 SGHRS, CDR2 YFSETQ. V was pared by 2 bases and J by 5 bases, with 7 bases between. CDR3 sequence reads: CASSLDRETQYF. CDR3 bases: TGCGCCAGCAGCTTAGATCGGGAGACCCAGTACTTC.

To note about this clonotype: In this CDR3 the conserved last residue, phenylalanine or tryptophan, is missing, so a read error is likely. CDR3 coding DNA: TGTGCCAGCAGCATCGGGAGATCTAATGAAAAACTGTTTTGT. Translated, it gives CASSIGRSNEKLFC. The chain joins TRBV2 to TRBJ1-4; D is uncertain. Germline V gives CDR1 SNHLY, CDR2 FYNNEI. Trimming took off 6 bases at V and 3 bases at J, with 11 bases between the two ends. This CDR3 contains 14 residues.

The chain has TRBV28 and TRBJ2-2; tentatively, D is TRBD2 (6 bases). Germline V gene sequence: CDR1 MDHEN, CDR2 SYDVKM. This CDR3 has 17 residues. Trimming stripped 3 bases from V and 6 bases from J, with 20 bases between. In DNA form, the CDR3 reads TGTGCCAGCAGTTTCCGGCAGGGAGGTCTTCGCCCCGGGGAGCTGTTTTTT. This sequence encodes CASSFRQGGLRPGELFF.